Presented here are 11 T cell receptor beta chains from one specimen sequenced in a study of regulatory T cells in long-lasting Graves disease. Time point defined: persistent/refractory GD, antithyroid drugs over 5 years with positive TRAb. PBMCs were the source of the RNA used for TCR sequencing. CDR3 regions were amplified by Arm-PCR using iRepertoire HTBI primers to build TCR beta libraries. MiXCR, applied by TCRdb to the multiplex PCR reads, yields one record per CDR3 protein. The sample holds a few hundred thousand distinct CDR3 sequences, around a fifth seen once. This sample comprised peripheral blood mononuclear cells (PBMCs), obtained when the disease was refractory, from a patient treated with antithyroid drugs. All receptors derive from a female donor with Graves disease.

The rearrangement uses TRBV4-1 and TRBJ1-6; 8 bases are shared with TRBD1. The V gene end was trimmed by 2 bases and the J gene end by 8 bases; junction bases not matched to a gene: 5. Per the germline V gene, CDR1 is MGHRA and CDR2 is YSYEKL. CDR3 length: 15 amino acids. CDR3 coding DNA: TGCGCCAGCAGCCAAAGCAGGGGGCAGGATTCACCCCTCCACTTT. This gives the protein CASSQSRGQDSPLHF.

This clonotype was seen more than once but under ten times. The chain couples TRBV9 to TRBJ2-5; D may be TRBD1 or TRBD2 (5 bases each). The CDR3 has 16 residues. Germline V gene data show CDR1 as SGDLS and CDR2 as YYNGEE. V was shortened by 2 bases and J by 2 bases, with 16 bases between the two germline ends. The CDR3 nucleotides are TGTGCCAGCAGCGTGGGGACGGGCGGTGAACAAGAGACCCAGTACTTC. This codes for CASSVGTGGEQETQYF. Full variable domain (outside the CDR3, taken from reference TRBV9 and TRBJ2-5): DSGVTQTPKHLITATGQRVTLRCSPRSGDLSVYWYQQSLDQGLQFLIQYYNGEERAKGNILERFSAQQFPDLHSELNLSSLELGDSALYFCASSVGTGGEQETQYFGPGTRLLVL.

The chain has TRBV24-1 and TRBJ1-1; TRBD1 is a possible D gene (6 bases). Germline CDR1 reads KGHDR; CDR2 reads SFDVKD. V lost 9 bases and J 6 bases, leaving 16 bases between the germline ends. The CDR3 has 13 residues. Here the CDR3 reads CATPYEGGAEAFF. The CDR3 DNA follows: TGTGCCACCCCTTATGAGGGGGGCGCTGAAGCTTTCTTT.

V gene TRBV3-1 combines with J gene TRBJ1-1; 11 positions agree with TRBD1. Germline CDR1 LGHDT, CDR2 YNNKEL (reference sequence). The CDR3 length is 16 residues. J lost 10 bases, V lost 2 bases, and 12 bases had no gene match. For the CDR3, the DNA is TGTGCCAGCAGCCAACGACCCGGACAGGGGGCCAGTGGAGCTTTCTTT. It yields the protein CASSQRPGQGASGAFF.

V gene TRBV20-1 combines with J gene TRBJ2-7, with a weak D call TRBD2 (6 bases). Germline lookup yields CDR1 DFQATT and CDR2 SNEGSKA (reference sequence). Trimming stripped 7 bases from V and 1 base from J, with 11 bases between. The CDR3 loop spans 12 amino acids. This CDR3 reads CSVGGVSYEQYF. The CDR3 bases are TGCAGTGTGGGCGGGGTATCCTACGAGCAGTACTTC.

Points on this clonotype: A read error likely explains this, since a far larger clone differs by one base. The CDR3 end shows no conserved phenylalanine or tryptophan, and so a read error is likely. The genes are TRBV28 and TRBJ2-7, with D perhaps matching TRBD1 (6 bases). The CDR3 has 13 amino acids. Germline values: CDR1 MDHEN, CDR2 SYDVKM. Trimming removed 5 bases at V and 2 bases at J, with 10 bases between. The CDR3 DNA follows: TGTGCCAGCAGTCAGGACAGCCCCTACGAGCAGTACCTC. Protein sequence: CASSQDSPYEQYL.

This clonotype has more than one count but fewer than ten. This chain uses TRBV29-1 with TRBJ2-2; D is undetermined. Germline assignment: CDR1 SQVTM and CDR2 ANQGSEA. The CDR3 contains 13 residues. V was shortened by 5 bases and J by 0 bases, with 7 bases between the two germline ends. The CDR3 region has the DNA TGCAGCGTTATTGTGCCGAACACCGGGGAGCTGTTTTTT. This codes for CSVIVPNTGELFF.

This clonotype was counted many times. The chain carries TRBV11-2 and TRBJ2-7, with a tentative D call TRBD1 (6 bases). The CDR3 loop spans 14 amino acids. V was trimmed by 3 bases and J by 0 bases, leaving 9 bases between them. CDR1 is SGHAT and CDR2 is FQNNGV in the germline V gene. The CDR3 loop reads CASSLDSLSYEQYF. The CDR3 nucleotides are TGTGCCAGCAGCTTGGACAGCCTCTCCTACGAGCAGTACTTC.

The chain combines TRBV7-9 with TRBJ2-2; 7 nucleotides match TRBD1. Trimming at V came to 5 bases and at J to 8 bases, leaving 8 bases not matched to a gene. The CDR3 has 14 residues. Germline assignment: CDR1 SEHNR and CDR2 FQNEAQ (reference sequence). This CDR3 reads CASSAWDRFGELFF. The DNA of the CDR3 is TGTGCCAGCAGCGCCTGGGACAGATTTGGGGAGCTGTTTTTT.

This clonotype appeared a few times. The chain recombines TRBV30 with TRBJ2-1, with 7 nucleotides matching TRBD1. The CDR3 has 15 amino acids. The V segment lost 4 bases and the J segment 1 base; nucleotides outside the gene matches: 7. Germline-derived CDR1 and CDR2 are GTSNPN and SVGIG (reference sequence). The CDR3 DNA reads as TGTGCCTGGACCGGACAGGCGAGGTCCTACAATGAGCAGTTCTTC. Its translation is CAWTGQARSYNEQFF.

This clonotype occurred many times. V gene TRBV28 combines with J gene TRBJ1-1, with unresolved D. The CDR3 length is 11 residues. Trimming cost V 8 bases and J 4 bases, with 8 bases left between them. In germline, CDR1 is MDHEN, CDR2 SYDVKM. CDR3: CASLHSTEAFF. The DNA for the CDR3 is TGTGCCAGCCTACACAGCACTGAAGCTTTCTTT.